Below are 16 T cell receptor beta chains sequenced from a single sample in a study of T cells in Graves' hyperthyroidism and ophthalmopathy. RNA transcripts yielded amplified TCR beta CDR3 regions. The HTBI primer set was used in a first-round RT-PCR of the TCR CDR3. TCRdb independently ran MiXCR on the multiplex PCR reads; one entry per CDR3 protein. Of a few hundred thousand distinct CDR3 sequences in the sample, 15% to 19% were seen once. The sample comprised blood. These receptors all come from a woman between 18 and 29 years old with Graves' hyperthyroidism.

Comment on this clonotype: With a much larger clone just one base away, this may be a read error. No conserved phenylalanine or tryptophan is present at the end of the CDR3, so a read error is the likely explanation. The CDR3 region has the DNA TGTGCCAGCAGCTCAGACAGGGGCGGGGGCTACGAGCAGTACCTC. Translating it yields CASSSDRGGGYEQYL. The chain uses TRBV7-9 and TRBJ2-7; possibly TRBD1 for D (8 bases). The CDR3 sequence is 15 residues long. Trimming left V 4 bases short and J 3 bases short, with 16 bases between. The germline gives CDR1 SEHNR, CDR2 FQNEAQ (reference sequence).

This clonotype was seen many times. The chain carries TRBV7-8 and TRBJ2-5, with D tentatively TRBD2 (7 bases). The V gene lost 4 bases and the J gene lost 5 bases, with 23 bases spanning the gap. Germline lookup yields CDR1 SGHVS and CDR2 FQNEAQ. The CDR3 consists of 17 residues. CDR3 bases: TGTGCCAGCAGCTCCCTGAAGGGGGGGGCCCTGCTGGAGACCCAGTACTTC. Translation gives CASSSLKGGALLETQYF.

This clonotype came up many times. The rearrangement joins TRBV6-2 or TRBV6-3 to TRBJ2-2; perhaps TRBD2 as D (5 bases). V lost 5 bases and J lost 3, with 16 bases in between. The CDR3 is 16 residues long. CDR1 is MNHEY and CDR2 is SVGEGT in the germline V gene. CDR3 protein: CASSTYRRQDTGELFF. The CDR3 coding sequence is TGTGCCAGCAGTACCTATCGGAGGCAGGACACCGGGGAGCTGTTTTTT.

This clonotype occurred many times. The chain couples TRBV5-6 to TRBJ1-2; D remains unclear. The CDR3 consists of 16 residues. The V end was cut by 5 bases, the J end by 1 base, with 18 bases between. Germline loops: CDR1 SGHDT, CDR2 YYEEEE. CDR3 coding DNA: TGTGCCAGCAGAACGCTAGATGTTGGCCGTAACTATGGCTACACCTTC. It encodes CASRTLDVGRNYGYTF. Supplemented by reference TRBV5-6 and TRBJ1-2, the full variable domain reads DAGVTQSPTHLIKTRGQQVTLRCSPKSGHDTVSWYQQALGQGPQFIFQYYEEEERQRGNFPDRFSGHQFPNYSSELNVNALLLGDSALYLCASRTLDVGRNYGYTFGSGTRLTVV.

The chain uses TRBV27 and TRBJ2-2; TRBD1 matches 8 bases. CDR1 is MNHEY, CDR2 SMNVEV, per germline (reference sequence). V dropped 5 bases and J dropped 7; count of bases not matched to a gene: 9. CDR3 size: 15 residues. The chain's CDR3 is CASSERQGSVGELFF. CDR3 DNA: TGTGCCAGCAGTGAAAGACAGGGGTCGGTCGGGGAGCTGTTTTTT.

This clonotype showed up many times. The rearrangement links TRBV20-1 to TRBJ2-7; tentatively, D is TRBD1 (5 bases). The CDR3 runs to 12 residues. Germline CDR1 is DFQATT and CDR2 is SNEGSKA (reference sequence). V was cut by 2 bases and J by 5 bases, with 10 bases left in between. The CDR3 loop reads CSARPGFDEQYF. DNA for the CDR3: TGCAGTGCTAGACCAGGGTTCGACGAGCAGTACTTC.

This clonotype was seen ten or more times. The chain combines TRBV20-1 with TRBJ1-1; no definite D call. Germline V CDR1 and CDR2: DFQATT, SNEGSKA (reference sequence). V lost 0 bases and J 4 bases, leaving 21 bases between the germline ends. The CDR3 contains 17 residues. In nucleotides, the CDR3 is TGCAGTGCTAGAGATCCTTGGTCCTCTAGAACGAGCACTGAAGCTTTCTTT. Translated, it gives CSARDPWSSRTSTEAFF.

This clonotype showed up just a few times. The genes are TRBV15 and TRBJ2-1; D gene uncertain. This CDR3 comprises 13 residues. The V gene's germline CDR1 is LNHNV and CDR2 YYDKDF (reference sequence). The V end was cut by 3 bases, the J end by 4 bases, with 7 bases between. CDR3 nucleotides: TGTGCCACCAGCAGTCCATATTACAATGAGCAGTTCTTC. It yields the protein CATSSPYYNEQFF.

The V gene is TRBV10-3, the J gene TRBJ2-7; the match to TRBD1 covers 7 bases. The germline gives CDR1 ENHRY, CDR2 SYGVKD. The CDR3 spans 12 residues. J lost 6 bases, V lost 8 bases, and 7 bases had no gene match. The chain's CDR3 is CAIRKNRGEQYF. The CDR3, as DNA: TGTGCCATCCGAAAAAACAGGGGCGAGCAGTACTTC.

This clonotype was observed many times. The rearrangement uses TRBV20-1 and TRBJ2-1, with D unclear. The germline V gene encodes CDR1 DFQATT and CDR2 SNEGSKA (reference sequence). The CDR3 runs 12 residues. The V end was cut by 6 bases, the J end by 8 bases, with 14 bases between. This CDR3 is CSAPHSGDEQFF. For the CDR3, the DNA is TGCAGTGCCCCCCATAGTGGCGATGAGCAGTTCTTC.

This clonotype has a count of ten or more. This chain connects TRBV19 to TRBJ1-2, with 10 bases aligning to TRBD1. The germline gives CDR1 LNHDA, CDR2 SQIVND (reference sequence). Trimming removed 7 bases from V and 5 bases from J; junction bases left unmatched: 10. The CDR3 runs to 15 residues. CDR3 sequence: CASTSRDRGSYGYTF. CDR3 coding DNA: TGTGCCAGTACCTCCCGGGACAGGGGTTCGTATGGCTACACCTTC.

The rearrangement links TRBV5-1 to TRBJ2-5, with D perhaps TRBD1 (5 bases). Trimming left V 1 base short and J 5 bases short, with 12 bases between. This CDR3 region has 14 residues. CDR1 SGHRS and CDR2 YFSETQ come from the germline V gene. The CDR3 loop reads CASSLMMGRETQYF. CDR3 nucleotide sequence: TGCGCCAGCAGCTTGATGATGGGGCGGGAGACCCAGTACTTC.

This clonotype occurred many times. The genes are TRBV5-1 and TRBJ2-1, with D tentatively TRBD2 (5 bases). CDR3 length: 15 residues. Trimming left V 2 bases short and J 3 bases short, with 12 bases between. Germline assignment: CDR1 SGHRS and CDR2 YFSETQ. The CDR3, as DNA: TGCGCCAGCAGCTTCAGAGCGGCCTTCTACAATGAGCAGTTCTTC. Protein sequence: CASSFRAAFYNEQFF.

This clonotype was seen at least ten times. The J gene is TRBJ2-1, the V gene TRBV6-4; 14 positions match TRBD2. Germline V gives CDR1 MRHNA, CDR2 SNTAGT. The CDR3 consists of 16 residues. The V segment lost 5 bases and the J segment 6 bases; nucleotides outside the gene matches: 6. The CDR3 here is CASSPHGTSGGNEQFF. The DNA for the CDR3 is TGTGCCAGCAGTCCTCACGGGACTAGCGGGGGCAATGAGCAGTTCTTC.

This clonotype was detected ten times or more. The CDR3 region has the DNA TGCAGTGCCCTTGGGAACACTGAAGCTTTCTTT. This sequence encodes CSALGNTEAFF. The V gene is TRBV20-1, the J gene TRBJ1-1; D remains unclear. In germline, CDR1 is DFQATT, CDR2 SNEGSKA (reference sequence). V dropped 6 bases and J dropped 1 base, with 6 bases sitting between them. The CDR3 spans 11 residues.

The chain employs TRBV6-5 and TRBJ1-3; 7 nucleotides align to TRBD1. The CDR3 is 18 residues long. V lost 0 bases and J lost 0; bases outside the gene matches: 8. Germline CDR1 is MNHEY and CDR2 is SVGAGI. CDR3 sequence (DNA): TGTGCCAGCAGTTACTCACTCACTAGACAGGGCTCTGGAAACACCATATATTTT. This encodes CASSYSLTRQGSGNTIYF.